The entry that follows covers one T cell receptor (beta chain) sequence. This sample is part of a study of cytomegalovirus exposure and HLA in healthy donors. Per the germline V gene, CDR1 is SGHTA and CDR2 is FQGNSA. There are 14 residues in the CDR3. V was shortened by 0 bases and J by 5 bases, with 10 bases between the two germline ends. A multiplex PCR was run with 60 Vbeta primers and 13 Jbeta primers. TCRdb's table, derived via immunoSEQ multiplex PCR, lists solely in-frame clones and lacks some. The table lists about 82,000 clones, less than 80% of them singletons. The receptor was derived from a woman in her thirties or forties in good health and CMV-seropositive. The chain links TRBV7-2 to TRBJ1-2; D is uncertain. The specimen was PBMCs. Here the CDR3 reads CASSLAQSRYGYTF. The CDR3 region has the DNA TGTGCCAGCAGCTTAGCGCAGTCTCGATATGGCTACACCTTC.